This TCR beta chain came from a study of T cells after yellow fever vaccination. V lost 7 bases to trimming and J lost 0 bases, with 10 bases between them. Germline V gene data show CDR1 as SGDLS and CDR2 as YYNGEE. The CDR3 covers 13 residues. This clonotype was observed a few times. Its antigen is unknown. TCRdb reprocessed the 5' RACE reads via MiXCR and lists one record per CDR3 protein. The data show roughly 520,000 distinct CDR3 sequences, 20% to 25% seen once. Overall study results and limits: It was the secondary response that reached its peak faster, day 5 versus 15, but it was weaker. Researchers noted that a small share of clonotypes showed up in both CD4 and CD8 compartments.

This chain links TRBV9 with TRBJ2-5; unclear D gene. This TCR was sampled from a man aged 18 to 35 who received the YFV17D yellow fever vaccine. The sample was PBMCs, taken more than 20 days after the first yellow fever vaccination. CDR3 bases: TGTGCCAGCGCCCGGACGGACCAAGAGACCCAGTACTTC. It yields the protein CASARTDQETQYF.